The 7 T cell receptor beta chains below were found in one sample sequenced in a study of blood T cell repertoires in COVID-19. Only in-frame clones appear in the TCRdb table, and some are missing; sequencing was by immunoSEQ multiplex PCR. Of around 210,000 clones in the sample, 85% were seen once. Specimen: peripheral blood. The origin of the receptors is a man aged 45-60 years with COVID-19, enrolled during active disease.

V gene TRBV5-4 combines with J gene TRBJ2-1, with 7 bases matching TRBD1. Looked up from germline, CDR1 is SGHNT and CDR2 is YYREEE (reference sequence). This CDR3 is 13 amino acids long. V lost 4 bases, J lost 4 bases, and 2 bases stayed unmatched. This chain's CDR3 is CASSPGQYNEQFF. In nucleotides, the CDR3 is TGTGCCAGCAGCCCGGGACAGTACAATGAGCAGTTCTTC. The variable domain in full, with the rest retrieved from reference TRBV5-4 and TRBJ2-1, is ETGVTQSPTHLIKTRGQQVTLRCSSQSGHNTVSWYQQALGQGPQFIFQYYREEENGRGNFPPRFSGLQFPNYSSELNVNALELDDSALYLCASSPGQYNEQFFGPGTRLTVL.

The chain has TRBV5-4 and TRBJ1-4; the D gene is possibly TRBD1 (6 bases). The CDR3 loop spans 15 amino acids. V was trimmed by 6 bases and J by 7 bases, leaving 19 bases between them. Germline loops: CDR1 SGHNT, CDR2 YYREEE (reference sequence). The CDR3 here is CASTSGGGAGEKLFF. CDR3 coding DNA: TGTGCCAGCACCTCCGGCGGGGGCGCCGGTGAAAAACTGTTTTTT.

CDR3 region: CASSPVGTIGPNTEAFF. DNA of the CDR3: TGTGCCAGCAGCCCGGTGGGGACAATCGGGCCTAACACTGAAGCTTTCTTT. This chain connects TRBV7-3 to TRBJ1-1; perhaps TRBD1 as D (6 bases). In germline, CDR1 is SGHTA, CDR2 FQGTGA. The CDR3 length is 17 residues. The V and J ends lost 5 bases and 2 bases respectively, with 21 bases between them.

This clone was recorded once. This chain uses TRBV5-1 with TRBJ1-4, with a possible D match to TRBD1 (5 bases). The CDR3 totals 15 residues. Germline V gene lookup returns CDR1 SGHRS and CDR2 YFSETQ. V lost 1 base and J lost 3, with 10 bases in between. The chain's CDR3 is CASSLSTGANEKLFF. Here the CDR3 DNA reads TGCGCCAGCAGCTTGAGTACAGGAGCTAATGAAAAACTGTTTTTT. Full variable domain (remainder filled in from reference TRBV5-1 and TRBJ1-4): KAGVTQTPRYLIKTRGQQVTLSCSPISGHRSVSWYQQTPGQGLQFLFEYFSETQRNKGNFPGRFSGRQFSNSRSEMNVSTLELGDSALYLCASSLSTGANEKLFFGSGTQLSVL.

The V call is TRBV7-9, the J call TRBJ1-1, with TRBD1 as a possible D gene (5 bases). The CDR3 is 18 residues long. V lost 5 bases and J 0 bases, leaving 22 bases between the germline ends. CDR1 is SEHNR, CDR2 FQNEAQ, per germline (reference sequence). Here the CDR3 reads CASSAGSQGLNLNTEAFF. CDR3 nucleotides: TGTGCCAGCAGCGCCGGGAGCCAGGGACTTAACTTGAACACTGAAGCTTTCTTT.

The V gene is TRBV9, the J gene TRBJ1-2, with D possibly matching TRBD1 (5 bases). Trimming left V 0 bases short and J 8 bases short, with 14 bases between. The CDR3 consists of 14 residues. The germline V gene has CDR1 SGDLS and CDR2 YYNGEE. The CDR3 sequence is CASSVDVGARGYTF. The DNA for the CDR3 is TGTGCCAGCAGCGTAGACGTAGGGGCGAGGGGCTACACCTTC.

In the case of this clone: The same CDR3 arises from other DNA sequences in this sample as well. J is TRBJ1-1 and V is TRBV5-1; 8 bases agree with TRBD1. This CDR3 region has 13 residues. The germline gives CDR1 SGHRS, CDR2 YFSETQ. V was clipped by 4 bases and J by 4 bases; unmatched bases: 3. The chain's CDR3 is CASSLQGGTEAFF. The CDR3 nucleotides are TGCGCCAGCAGCCTACAGGGGGGCACTGAAGCTTTCTTT.